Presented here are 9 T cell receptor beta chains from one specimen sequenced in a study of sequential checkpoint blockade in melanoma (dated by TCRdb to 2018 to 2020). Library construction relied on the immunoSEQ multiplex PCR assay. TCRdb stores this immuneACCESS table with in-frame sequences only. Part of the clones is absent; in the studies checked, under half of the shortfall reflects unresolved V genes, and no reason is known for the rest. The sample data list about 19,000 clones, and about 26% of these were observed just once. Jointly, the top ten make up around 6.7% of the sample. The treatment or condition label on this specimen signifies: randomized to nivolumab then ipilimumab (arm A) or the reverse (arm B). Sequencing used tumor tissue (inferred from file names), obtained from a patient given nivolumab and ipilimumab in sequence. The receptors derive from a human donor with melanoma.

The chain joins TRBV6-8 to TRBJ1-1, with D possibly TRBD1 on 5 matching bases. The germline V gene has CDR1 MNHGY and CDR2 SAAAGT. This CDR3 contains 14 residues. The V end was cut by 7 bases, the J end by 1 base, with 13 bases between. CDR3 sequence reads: CASNRGGTNTEAFF. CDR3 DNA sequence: TGTGCCAGCAACCGGGGGGGGACGAACACTGAAGCTTTCTTT.

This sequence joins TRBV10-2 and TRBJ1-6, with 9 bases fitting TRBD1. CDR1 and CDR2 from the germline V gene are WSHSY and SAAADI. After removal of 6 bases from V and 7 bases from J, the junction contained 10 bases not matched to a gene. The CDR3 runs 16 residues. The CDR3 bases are TGCGCCAGCAGCTACACACAGGGGGCTGGGAATTCACCCCTCCACTTT. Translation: CASSYTQGAGNSPLHF.

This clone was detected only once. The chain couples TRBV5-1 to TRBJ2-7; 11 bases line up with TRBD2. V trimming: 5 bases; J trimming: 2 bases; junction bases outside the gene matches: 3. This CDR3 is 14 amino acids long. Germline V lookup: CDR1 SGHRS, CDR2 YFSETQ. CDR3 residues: CASRMTSGAYEQYF. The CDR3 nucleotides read TGCGCCAGCAGGATGACTAGCGGGGCCTACGAGCAGTACTTC.

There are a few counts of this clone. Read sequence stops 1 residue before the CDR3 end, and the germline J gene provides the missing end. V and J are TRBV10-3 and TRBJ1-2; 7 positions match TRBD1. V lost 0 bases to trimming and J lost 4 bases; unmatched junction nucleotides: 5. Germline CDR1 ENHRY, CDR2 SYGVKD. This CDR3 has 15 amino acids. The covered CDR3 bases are TGTGCCATCAGTGAGTCGGTCTCAGGGGGCTATGGCTACACC. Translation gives CAISESVSGGYGYT. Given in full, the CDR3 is CAISESVSGGYGYTF.

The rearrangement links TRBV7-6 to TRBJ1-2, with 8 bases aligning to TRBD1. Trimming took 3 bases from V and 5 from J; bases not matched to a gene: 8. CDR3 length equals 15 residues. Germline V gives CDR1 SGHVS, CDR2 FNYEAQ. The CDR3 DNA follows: TGTGCCAGCAGCTTTGATAACAGGGGGTATTATGGCTACACCTTC. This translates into CASSFDNRGYYGYTF.

The CDR3: CSVSRGSNTGELFF. For the CDR3, the DNA is TGCAGCGTTTCGAGGGGATCGAACACCGGGGAGCTGTTTTTT. V gene TRBV29-1 combines with J gene TRBJ2-2; TRBD1 or TRBD2 may be the D gene (5 bases each). Germline values: CDR1 SQVTM, CDR2 ANQGSEA. Trimming left V 5 bases short and J 0 bases short, with 10 bases between. This CDR3 contains 14 residues.

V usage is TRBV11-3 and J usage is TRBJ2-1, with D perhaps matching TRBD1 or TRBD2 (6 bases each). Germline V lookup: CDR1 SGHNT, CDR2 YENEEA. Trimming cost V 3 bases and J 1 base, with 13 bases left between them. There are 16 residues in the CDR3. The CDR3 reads CASSLPRGQSYNEQFF. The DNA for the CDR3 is TGTGCCAGCAGCTTGCCTCGGGGGCAATCCTACAATGAGCAGTTCTTC.

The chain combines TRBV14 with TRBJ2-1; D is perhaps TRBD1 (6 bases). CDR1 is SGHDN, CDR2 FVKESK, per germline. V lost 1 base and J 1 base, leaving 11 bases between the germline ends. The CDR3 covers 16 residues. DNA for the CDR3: TGTGCCAGCAGCCAAGCCGGGACACTTTCCTACAATGAGCAGTTCTTC. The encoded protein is CASSQAGTLSYNEQFF.

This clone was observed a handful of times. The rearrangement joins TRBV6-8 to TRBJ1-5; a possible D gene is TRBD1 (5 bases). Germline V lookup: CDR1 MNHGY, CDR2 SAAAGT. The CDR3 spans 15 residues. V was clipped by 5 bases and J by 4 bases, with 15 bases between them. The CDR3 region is CASSDRGLGNQPQHF. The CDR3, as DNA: TGTGCCAGCAGTGATAGGGGCCTGGGAAATCAGCCCCAGCATTTT.